This T cell receptor (beta chain) was retrieved from a study of PD-L1 blockade in urothelial cancer. Turning to the study itself: From 0 to 3 prior chemotherapy regimens had been given to the patients. When blood samples were assessed, the median T cell count was some 130,000.

Profiled with immunoSEQ multiplex PCR; TCRdb holds only in-frame clones, not every one. The sample records fewer than 40,000 clones, about 93% being singletons. This CDR3 contains 16 residues. From germline, CDR1 is LNHDA and CDR2 SQIVND (reference sequence). V dropped 8 bases and J dropped 0 bases, with 18 bases sitting between them. Each patient gave between 1 and 8 samples, pretreatment and on-treatment. This clonotype originated in a man aged 65-85 years with urothelial cancer. Sequencing was performed on PBMCs, taken around atezolizumab (anti-PD-L1) treatment. The rearrangement uses TRBV19 and TRBJ2-3; D might be TRBD2 (5 bases). The CDR3 DNA reads as TGTGCCAGTTCACGCGGACTTCGGGCTAGCACAGATACGCAGTATTTT. It yields the protein CASSRGLRASTDTQYF. Based on the CDR3 plus reference TRBV19 and TRBJ2-3, the full variable domain is DGGITQSPKYLFRKEGQNVTLSCEQNLNHDAMYWYRQDPGQGLRLIYYSQIVNDFQKGDIAEGYSVSREKKESFPLTVTSAQKNPTAFYLCASSRGLRASTDTQYFGPGTRLTVL.